These T cell receptor beta chains were read from a single sample in a study of T cells after yellow fever vaccination. In TCRdb, the 5' RACE reads were re-called with MiXCR into one record per CDR3 protein. This sample has some 350,000 distinct CDR3 sequences, with roughly 12% found just once. The input for sequencing was PBMCs, taken on the day of the first yellow fever vaccination. These receptors all stem from a young man who received the YFV17D yellow fever vaccine. Each CDR3 is given with its conserved first and last residue. D genes are given only for firm matches. Some rows have no size entry. The others give once, few or many, or a class for an expanded clone.

clone size	J gene	V gene	D gene	CDR3 DNA	CDR3 protein
few	TRBJ2-3	TRBV20-1	TRBD2	TGCAGTGCTCCGGGGGGGTTGGGGACAGATACGCAGTATTTT	CSAPGGLGTDTQYF
NA	TRBJ2-1	TRBV6-4	TRBD2	TGTGCCAGCAGGGACACACTAGCGGGGGGGAATGAGCAGTTCTTC	CASRDTLAGGNEQFF
NA	TRBJ1-5	TRBV12-3/TRBV12-4	NA	TGTGCCAGCAGTCGAGGTAGAGACACTTATAGCAATCAGCCCCAGCATTTT	CASSRGRDTYSNQPQHF
few	TRBJ2-7	TRBV2	TRBD2	TGTGCCAGCAGTGAAACGGCGGGGGGATCGTACGAGCAGTACTTC	CASSETAGGSYEQYF
few	TRBJ2-1	TRBV14	NA	TGTGCCAGCAGCCAAGATCTGGATCGGAGCAATGAGCAGTTCTTC	CASSQDLDRSNEQFF
NA	TRBJ1-2	TRBV25-1	NA	TGTGCCAGCAGTGAATCAGGAACTCTTAGCAACTATGGCTACACCTTC	CASSESGTLSNYGYTF
few	TRBJ1-4	TRBV9	NA	TGTGCCAGCAGCGGGGGCTCAGGAGCTAATGAAAAACTGTTTTTT	CASSGGSGANEKLFF
few	TRBJ2-7	TRBV18	TRBD1	TGTGCCAGCTCACGCAGTATCCCAGGGGGCCCTCAGGACGAGCAGTACTTC	CASSRSIPGGPQDEQYF
many	TRBJ2-1	TRBV6-5	NA	TGTGCCAGCAGTTATAGTGGCAGTGAGCAGTTCTTC	CASSYSGSEQFF
NA	TRBJ2-2	TRBV28	NA	TGTGCCAGCAGTGGACCGGGTCCCTACACCGGGGAGCTGTTTTTT	CASSGPGPYTGELFF
NA	TRBJ2-1	TRBV2	NA	TGTGCCAGCACCTCGGCAGAGCAGACGAGCATGTTCTTC	CASTSAEQTSMFF
few	TRBJ1-1	TRBV6-6	NA	TGTGCCAGCAGTAAGGAAAGGGGCACTGAAGCTTTCTTT	CASSKERGTEAFF
many	TRBJ2-5	TRBV2	NA	TGTGCCAGCAGTGATTTAACCGTAATGGAGACCCAGTACTTC	CASSDLTVMETQYF
many	TRBJ1-1	TRBV7-2	NA	TGTGCCAGCAGCTTCAGGGACCCTGAAGCTTTCTTT	CASSFRDPEAFF
NA	TRBJ2-7	TRBV12-3/TRBV12-4	NA	TGTGCCAGCTCCCGGGACGCCCCATACGAGCAGTACTTC	CASSRDAPYEQYF
few	TRBJ2-2	TRBV3-1	NA	TGTGCCAGCAGCGGGGGTTGGGAGCTGTTTTTT	CASSGGWELFF
NA	TRBJ2-3	TRBV2	TRBD2	TGTGCCAGCACTAGCGGTTATACTAGCACAGATACGCAGTATTTT	CASTSGYTSTDTQYF
NA	TRBJ2-5	TRBV3-1	NA	TGTGCCAGCAGCCAAGATTACTCCCAAGAGACCCAGTACTTC	CASSQDYSQETQYF